One sample yielded the 32 T cell receptor beta chains listed below, sequenced in a study of blood T cell repertoires in COVID-19. Generated by immunoSEQ multiplex PCR, the TCRdb table keeps only in-frame clones and is missing some. The table includes some 180,000 clones, roughly 88% detected once. Source material: peripheral blood. These receptors came from a man aged 50 to 59 with COVID-19, enrolled during active disease.

V and J are TRBV5-5 and TRBJ1-1; D gene uncertain. V lost 5 bases and J 4 bases, leaving 12 bases between the germline ends. Looked up from germline, CDR1 is SGHKS and CDR2 is YYEKEE (reference sequence). The CDR3 is made up of 13 amino acids. CDR3: CASRHTEATEAFF. In DNA form, the CDR3 reads TGTGCCAGCAGGCATACCGAAGCCACTGAAGCTTTCTTT.

This rearrangement joins TRBV6-5 to TRBJ2-7; possibly TRBD2 for D (6 bases). V lost 6 bases and J 2 bases, leaving 14 bases between the germline ends. CDR3 length: 14 residues. Per germline, CDR1 MNHEY and CDR2 SVGAGI. The CDR3 loop reads CASSYGTYAYEQYF. In DNA, the CDR3 is TGTGCCAGCAGCTACGGGACTTACGCCTACGAGCAGTACTTC.

The chain links TRBV27 to TRBJ2-7, with 9 bases that match TRBD1. Germline CDR1 and CDR2: MNHEY and SMNVEV (reference sequence). V trimming: 0 bases; J trimming: 6 bases; junction bases outside the gene matches: 6. This CDR3 spans 15 amino acids. DNA for the CDR3: TGTGCCAGCAGTTTATCCCCCTGGGACAGGGTCGAGCAGTACTTC. Translation: CASSLSPWDRVEQYF.

This clone was picked up one time. The genes are TRBV6-5 and TRBJ2-7, with TRBD1 matching 7 bases. The CDR3 contains 15 residues. Germline V lookup: CDR1 MNHEY, CDR2 SVGAGI. The V segment lost 6 bases and the J segment 0 bases; nucleotides outside the gene matches: 8. For the CDR3, the DNA is TGTGCCAGCAGAAAAGGGGGACAGACCTCCTACGAGCAGTACTTC. Translated: CASRKGGQTSYEQYF.

The chain employs TRBV7-9 and TRBJ1-1; D call uncertain. Germline CDR1 SEHNR, CDR2 FQNEAQ (reference sequence). Trimming took 1 base from V and 2 from J, leaving 8 bases between them. The CDR3 covers 14 residues. DNA for the CDR3: TGTGCCAGCAGCTTAGGGCAGGTTAACACTGAAGCTTTCTTT. Translating it yields CASSLGQVNTEAFF.

V gene TRBV16 combines with J gene TRBJ2-7; perhaps TRBD2 as D (7 bases). Germline lookup yields CDR1 KGHSY and CDR2 FQNENV. This CDR3 is built from 15 residues. V dropped 0 bases and J dropped 0 bases, with 9 bases sitting between them. CDR3 in amino acids: CASSQSRGGSYEQYF. The CDR3 bases are TGTGCCAGCAGCCAATCAAGGGGGGGCTCCTACGAGCAGTACTTC.

This chain links TRBV19 with TRBJ2-2; 13 bases line up with TRBD2. The CDR3 consists of 17 residues. The J segment lost 4 bases and the V segment lost 4 bases, leaving 6 bases of the junction unmatched. The germline V gene encodes CDR1 LNHDA and CDR2 SQIVND (reference sequence). The CDR3 reads CASSTGLAGVPTGELFF. In nucleotides, the CDR3 is TGTGCCAGTAGTACTGGACTAGCGGGAGTCCCCACCGGGGAGCTGTTTTTT. The full variable domain, completed using reference TRBV19 and TRBJ2-2, is DGGITQSPKYLFRKEGQNVTLSCEQNLNHDAMYWYRQDPGQGLRLIYYSQIVNDFQKGDIAEGYSVSREKKESFPLTVTSAQKNPTAFYLCASSTGLAGVPTGELFFGEGSRLTVL.

The chain employs TRBV19 and TRBJ2-3; D might be TRBD2 (6 bases). Trimming shortened V by 1 base and J by 1 base, and 12 bases separated the two germline ends. The CDR3 has 16 residues. The germline V gene has CDR1 LNHDA and CDR2 SQIVND (reference sequence). In DNA, the CDR3 is TGTGCCAGTAGTATAGGTGGAGGGAGAGGCACAGATACGCAGTATTTT. It is translated as CASSIGGGRGTDTQYF.

The rearrangement joins TRBV6-5 to TRBJ2-7, with 9 bases lining up with TRBD1. V lost 6 bases to trimming and J lost 4 bases; unmatched junction nucleotides: 10. CDR1 MNHEY and CDR2 SVGAGI come from the germline V gene. The CDR3 loop spans 15 amino acids. The DNA for the CDR3 is TGTGCCAGCAGCCCCCCGGGACAGGGATATTACGAGCAGTACTTC. Translation: CASSPPGQGYYEQYF.

The chain is built from TRBV7-2 and TRBJ1-1; no clear D gene. The ends were cut back, 6 bases at V and 1 base at J, with 9 bases in the middle. This CDR3 spans 13 amino acids. In germline, CDR1 is SGHTA, CDR2 FQGNSA. DNA of the CDR3: TGTGCCAGCAGGGAGGGCCGGAACACTGAAGCTTTCTTT. It translates to CASREGRNTEAFF.

The V and J genes are TRBV7-3 and TRBJ2-1; 14 bases are shared with TRBD2. V shed 5 bases and J 6 bases; nucleotides not matched to a gene: 3. Per the germline V gene, CDR1 is SGHTA and CDR2 is FQGTGA. This CDR3 has 15 residues. The CDR3 region is CASSMGLAGVNEQFF. In DNA form, the CDR3 reads TGTGCCAGCAGCATGGGACTAGCGGGAGTCAATGAGCAGTTCTTC.

V gene TRBV5-1 combines with J gene TRBJ2-7; TRBD1 matches 12 bases. This CDR3 spans 16 amino acids. The V and J ends lost 0 bases and 6 bases, in that order; junction bases with no gene match: 7. Germline lookup yields CDR1 SGHRS and CDR2 YFSETQ. The CDR3 DNA reads TGCGCCAGCAGCTTGGGGCCGGGACAGGGGGCTTTCGAGCAGTACTTC. It translates to CASSLGPGQGAFEQYF.

The genes are TRBV2 and TRBJ2-7, with 10 positions matching TRBD1. V lost 5 bases, J lost 3 bases, and 4 bases stayed unmatched. CDR1 SNHLY and CDR2 FYNNEI come from the germline V gene. This CDR3 has 14 amino acids. Here the CDR3 DNA reads TGTGCCAGCAGTATAGGGACAGGGGACTACGAGCAGTACTTC. Translation: CASSIGTGDYEQYF.

For the CDR3, the DNA is TGTGCCAGCAGTCGACTCTTTGGGGAGGACTATGGCTACACCTTC. Amino acid sequence: CASSRLFGEDYGYTF. The gene calls are TRBV7-8 and TRBJ1-2, with D hard to call. The CDR3 contains 15 residues. Deletions cut 6 bases from V and 3 bases from J, with 17 bases between. Germline V lookup: CDR1 SGHVS, CDR2 FQNEAQ.

This chain uses TRBV5-6 with TRBJ2-3; 16 nucleotides match TRBD2. The CDR3 consists of 17 residues. The V gene end was trimmed by 4 bases and the J gene end by 5 bases; junction bases not matched to a gene: 7. Germline V lookup: CDR1 SGHDT, CDR2 YYEEEE. CDR3 bases: TGTGCCAGCAGCCCGGGACTAGCGGGGGGGCATGGAGATACGCAGTATTTT. Translating gives CASSPGLAGGHGDTQYF.

V is TRBV6-2 or TRBV6-3 and J is TRBJ2-7; 8 bases are shared with TRBD2. The CDR3 has 16 amino acids. Germline CDR1 MNHEY, CDR2 SVGEGT. After removal of 0 bases from V and 3 bases from J, the junction contained 7 bases not matched to a gene. CDR3: CASSYSGAGGIYEQYF. In DNA form, the CDR3 reads TGTGCCAGCAGTTACTCCGGGGCGGGGGGAATCTACGAGCAGTACTTC.

The chain combines TRBV24-1 with TRBJ2-1; D not resolved. Trimming took 4 bases from V and 8 from J, leaving 20 bases between them. Germline values: CDR1 KGHDR, CDR2 SFDVKD. The CDR3 spans 16 residues. The CDR3 here is CATSDRVVTSHDEQFF. CDR3 in DNA: TGTGCCACCAGTGACCGAGTAGTGACAAGCCACGATGAGCAGTTCTTC.

The V and J genes are TRBV30 and TRBJ2-3; 10 bases fit TRBD2. The CDR3 contains 14 residues. V dropped 4 bases and J dropped 4; count of bases not matched to a gene: 5. In germline, CDR1 is GTSNPN, CDR2 SVGIG (reference sequence). The CDR3 DNA is TGTGCCTGGACTCTAGCGGGGGCCGCAGATACGCAGTATTTT. It is translated as CAWTLAGAADTQYF.

This clone is a singleton in its sample. This sample also contains other DNA sequences that code for the same CDR3. V gene TRBV7-3 combines with J gene TRBJ2-3, with D tentatively TRBD2 (5 bases). This CDR3 contains 13 residues. CDR1 and CDR2 (germline): SGHTA, FQGTGA. V gave up 0 bases and J gave up 6 bases, with 7 bases separating them. The CDR3 nucleotides read TGTGCCAGCAGCTTAACGCGCGGGGATACGCAGTATTTT. This gives the protein CASSLTRGDTQYF.

This clone occurred a few times. The rearrangement links TRBV18 to TRBJ2-1, with D possibly TRBD1 on 6 matching bases. Germline V gene lookup returns CDR1 KGHSH and CDR2 LQKENI. The CDR3 length is 15 residues. Trimming took off 2 bases at V and 2 bases at J, with 10 bases between the two ends. CDR3 protein: CASSPEGVPYNEQFF. Written as DNA, the CDR3 is TGTGCCAGCTCACCAGAGGGGGTCCCCTACAATGAGCAGTTCTTC.

J is TRBJ2-2 and V is TRBV5-1; D perhaps matches TRBD1 (5 bases). The CDR3 contains 13 residues. Germline CDR1 is SGHRS and CDR2 is YFSETQ. V was shortened by 7 bases and J by 0 bases, with 7 bases between the two germline ends. CDR3 bases: TGCGCCAGCGCAGGGACGAACACCGGGGAGCTGTTTTTT. Translated: CASAGTNTGELFF. Full variable domain (rest looked up from reference TRBV5-1 and TRBJ2-2): KAGVTQTPRYLIKTRGQQVTLSCSPISGHRSVSWYQQTPGQGLQFLFEYFSETQRNKGNFPGRFSGRQFSNSRSEMNVSTLELGDSALYLCASAGTNTGELFFGEGSRLTVL.

This rearrangement joins TRBV18 to TRBJ2-3; 7 positions match TRBD2. V shed 3 bases and J 5 bases; nucleotides not matched to a gene: 5. Per the germline V gene, CDR1 is KGHSH and CDR2 is LQKENI. The CDR3 consists of 14 residues. The CDR3 here is CASSPGGRGDTQYF. The DNA for the CDR3 is TGTGCCAGCTCACCTGGCGGGAGAGGAGATACGCAGTATTTT.

V gene TRBV6-2 or TRBV6-3 combines with J gene TRBJ1-3, with D perhaps matching TRBD1 (6 bases). With 4 bases removed from V and 1 base from J, the gap between germline ends came to 14 bases. CDR1 and CDR2 from the germline V gene are MNHEY and SVGEGT. CDR3 length: 16 residues. The CDR3 spells CASSSPRTVSGNTIYF. The CDR3 DNA is TGTGCCAGCAGTTCACCACGGACAGTATCTGGAAACACCATATATTTT.

The CDR3 DNA reads TGTGCCAGCAGCACCGTGGCGGGCTCCTACGAGCAGTACTTC. Translating it yields CASSTVAGSYEQYF. The chain uses TRBV7-2 and TRBJ2-7; a weak D match, TRBD2 (5 bases). The V gene's germline CDR1 is SGHTA and CDR2 FQGNSA. The V end was cut by 5 bases, the J end by 0 bases, with 11 bases between. This CDR3 is built from 14 residues. The whole variable domain, filled in from reference TRBV7-2 and TRBJ2-7, reads GAGVSQSPSNKVTEKGKDVELRCDPISGHTALYWYRQSLGQGLEFLIYFQGNSAPDKSGLPSDRFSAERTGGSVSTLTIQRTQQEDSAVYLCASSTVAGSYEQYFGPGTRLTVT.

The gene calls are TRBV7-6 and TRBJ2-7, with 9 bases aligning to TRBD1. Unmatched junction bases numbered 8, after V lost 1 base and J lost 1 base. CDR3 length equals 17 residues. Germline V gene sequence: CDR1 SGHVS, CDR2 FNYEAQ. The CDR3 is CASSLDPGQGGSYEQYF. CDR3 nucleotides: TGTGCCAGCAGCTTAGATCCGGGACAGGGAGGGTCCTACGAGCAGTACTTC.

This chain uses TRBV29-1 with TRBJ2-7, with a tentative D call TRBD1 (6 bases). CDR1 is SQVTM and CDR2 is ANQGSEA in the germline V gene. Trimming removed 1 base at V and 6 bases at J, with 16 bases between. The CDR3 is 14 amino acids. The CDR3 reads CSVEVGDRSPEQYF. As DNA, the CDR3 is TGCAGCGTTGAAGTAGGAGACAGGAGTCCCGAGCAGTACTTC.

This chain joins TRBV7-8 and TRBJ2-1; perhaps TRBD2 as D (6 bases). Trimming cost V 1 base and J 3 bases, with 10 bases left between them. CDR3 length: 15 amino acids. In germline, CDR1 is SGHVS, CDR2 FQNEAQ. This CDR3 reads CASSLGSGSYNEQFF. The CDR3 coding sequence is TGTGCCAGCAGCTTAGGATCCGGGAGCTACAATGAGCAGTTCTTC.

In this sample, this clone turned up once. The V gene is TRBV9, the J gene TRBJ2-7; 9 positions agree with TRBD1. Germline assignment: CDR1 SGDLS and CDR2 YYNGEE. The CDR3 is made up of 13 amino acids. J lost 3 bases, V lost 5 bases, and 3 bases had no gene match. The chain's CDR3 is CASSPGQGYEQYF. In DNA form, the CDR3 reads TGTGCCAGCAGTCCGGGACAGGGCTACGAGCAGTACTTC.

The chain is built from TRBV7-8 and TRBJ2-3; 11 bases match TRBD2. The germline gives CDR1 SGHVS, CDR2 FQNEAQ. The CDR3 contains 16 residues. Trimming at V came to 4 bases and at J to 4 bases, leaving 7 bases not matched to a gene. The CDR3 nucleotides read TGTGCCAGCAGCTCCGTAGCGGGAGGGCTTGCAGATACGCAGTATTTT. Protein sequence: CASSSVAGGLADTQYF.

This chain connects TRBV5-6 to TRBJ2-5; TRBD2 aligns across 11 bases. The CDR3 is made up of 16 amino acids. CDR1 is SGHDT, CDR2 YYEEEE, per germline. With 3 bases clipped from V and 7 bases from J, the junction kept 11 bases outside the gene matches. The CDR3 loop is CASSSSQLAGARTQYF. Written as DNA, the CDR3 is TGTGCCAGCAGCTCGTCCCAACTAGCGGGAGCGAGGACCCAGTACTTC.

The rearrangement uses TRBV29-1 and TRBJ1-2; 9 bases align to TRBD1. J was trimmed by 1 base and V by 4 bases; bases with no gene match: 7. The CDR3 has 15 amino acids. CDR1 and CDR2 (germline): SQVTM, ANQGSEA. The CDR3 DNA reads as TGCAGCGTTGGAATGGGACAGGGCCTTAACTATGGCTACACCTTC. It is translated as CSVGMGQGLNYGYTF.

This chain uses TRBV14 with TRBJ2-1, with 10 nucleotides matching TRBD1. The CDR3 has 16 residues. Per germline, CDR1 SGHDN and CDR2 FVKESK. The V gene end was trimmed by 0 bases and the J gene end by 8 bases; junction bases not matched to a gene: 7. The CDR3 coding sequence is TGTGCCAGCAGCCAAGAGGTGGACAGGGGGTACGATGAGCAGTTCTTC. Its protein product is CASSQEVDRGYDEQFF.